The clone carrying this T cell receptor (beta chain) was counted between two and nine times. CDR3 length equals 15 residues. Trimming shortened V by 0 bases and J by 5 bases, and 16 bases separated the two germline ends. CDR1 DFQATT and CDR2 SNEGSKA come from the germline V gene (reference sequence). This sample stems from a study of tumor-infiltrating lymphocytes in primary liver carcinoma. A primer in the constant region served to generate TCR beta cDNA from about 470 ng of total RNA. Libraries of TCR beta came from three nested multiplex PCR rounds with slightly modified ARM-PCR. TRBV1-TRBV30 forward primers and a C-beta reverse primer were used in the first two PCR rounds, which each ran for around 10 cycles. Using its own MiXCR run on the multiplex PCR reads, TCRdb lists one record per CDR3 protein. The sample yields around 80,000 distinct CDR3 sequences, approximately 77% seen once. For each extraction, RNA and DNA were obtained together from approximately 20-30 mg of unsorted bulk tissue.

The TCR sequence derives from a man aged 40-49 years with primary liver carcinoma and hepatitis B virus infection. This chain connects TRBV20-1 to TRBJ2-5; perhaps TRBD2 as D (6 bases). Specimen: liver tumor tissue from sampling region 1. Described subset: tumor region T1, superior pole. This CDR3 is CSARDPPGGMETQYF. DNA of the CDR3: TGCAGTGCTAGAGATCCCCCAGGCGGGATGGAGACCCAGTACTTC.